A selection of T cell receptor beta chains follows, all from one sample in a study of cytomegalovirus exposure and HLA in healthy donors. Here immunoSEQ multiplex PCR was the method, and the copy in TCRdb shows in-frame clones only, minus some. This table holds tens of thousands of clones, roughly a tenth found once. Sequenced material: PBMCs. The receptors here all came from a man aged 55 to 70 in good health and CMV-seropositive. Both conserved end residues are trimmed from each CDR3.

j_call,v_call,cdr3_aa
TRBJ2-7,TRBV5-5,ASSLLAAYEQY
TRBJ2-5,TRBV19,ASSTQGAETQY
TRBJ1-1,TRBV6-1,ASRPAGQDGTEAF
TRBJ2-1,TRBV9,ASSGTSSHNEQF
TRBJ2-1,TRBV10-3,AIRRDSSYNEQF
TRBJ2-7,TRBV5-4,ASSSIRDSYEQY
TRBJ1-1,TRBV7-8,ASSLVGTQGLNTEAF
TRBJ2-5,TRBV4-1,ASSPRVAGEETQY
TRBJ2-7,TRBV5-4,ASSPKQGAPYEQY
TRBJ2-2,TRBV9,ASSVTGQGGNTGELF
TRBJ1-5,TRBV19,ASSIGGEEDQPQH
TRBJ2-2,TRBV5-1,ASGMLPGQGLTGELF
TRBJ2-1,TRBV6-4,ASSETGARHNEQF